These 14 T cell receptor beta chains came from one sample sequenced in a study of T cell repertoires in cytomegalovirus infection. TCRdb ran MiXCR on the reads and lists one entry per CDR3 protein. This sample yields about 770,000 distinct CDR3 sequences, of which almost 30% are seen a single time; about 12% belongs to the top ten. Their cognate antigens are unknown. Sequenced material: cultured CD8+ T cells from PBMCs, taken from culture after CMV antigen stimulation. These receptors were collected from a human donor in good health (CMV status not recorded). Some clones in this sample may be carry-over from other donors' samples.

The chain recombines TRBV10-3 with TRBJ2-1; D might be TRBD1 or TRBD2, each matching 5 bases. The V end was cut by 4 bases, the J end by 7 bases, with 11 bases between. This CDR3 is 13 amino acids long. Germline lookup yields CDR1 ENHRY and CDR2 SYGVKD. The chain's CDR3 is CAISVGVGNEQFF. The CDR3 nucleotides are TGTGCCATCAGTGTGGGGGTGGGAAATGAGCAGTTCTTC.

The chain couples TRBV4-1 to TRBJ1-1; no clear D gene. Between the trimmed V and J ends, which lost 2 bases and 5 bases, there was a span of 9 bases. Germline CDR1 MGHRA, CDR2 YSYEKL. The CDR3 is 13 amino acids. The CDR3 DNA is TGCGCCAGCAGCCAAACGCGGACGACTGAAGCTTTCTTT. The encoded protein is CASSQTRTTEAFF.

This clonotype has more than one count but fewer than ten. The rearrangement links TRBV7-8 to TRBJ1-5; D unresolved. CDR1 and CDR2 (germline): SGHVS, FQNEAQ. The CDR3 is 15 amino acids. V was shortened by 1 base and J by 0 bases, with 7 bases between the two germline ends. The CDR3 nucleotides are TGTGCCAGCAGCTTAGGACCAGATAGCAATCAGCCCCAGCATTTT. This codes for CASSLGPDSNQPQHF.

This clonotype was seen more than once but under ten times. The V gene is TRBV19, the J gene TRBJ2-5; 8 nucleotides match TRBD1. V shed 3 bases, J shed 5 bases, and the junction held 14 bases outside the gene matches. The CDR3 loop spans 17 amino acids. Germline V gene data show CDR1 as LNHDA and CDR2 as SQIVND (reference sequence). CDR3: CASSMLRTGLNLETQYF. The CDR3 nucleotides are TGTGCCAGTAGTATGTTAAGGACAGGGCTGAACCTGGAGACCCAGTACTTC. The full variable domain, rest sourced from reference TRBV19 and TRBJ2-5, is DGGITQSPKYLFRKEGQNVTLSCEQNLNHDAMYWYRQDPGQGLRLIYYSQIVNDFQKGDIAEGYSVSREKKESFPLTVTSAQKNPTAFYLCASSMLRTGLNLETQYFGPGTRLLVL.

The chain has TRBV6-6 and TRBJ2-5, with a tentative D call TRBD1 (6 bases). Trimming removed 8 bases at V and 7 bases at J, with 20 bases between. The CDR3 contains 14 residues. CDR1 and CDR2 (germline): MNHNY, SVGAGI (reference sequence). The CDR3 nucleotides read TGTGCCAGCCAGGGGTTAAGCCTACCGGGGACCCAGTACTTC. Protein product: CASQGLSLPGTQYF.

V and J are TRBV7-6 and TRBJ2-3; D may match TRBD1 or TRBD2 (6 bases each). Germline CDR1 SGHVS, CDR2 FNYEAQ. V lost 3 bases and J lost 6, with 13 bases in between. The CDR3 length is 14 residues. The CDR3 DNA reads TGTGCCAGCAGCTTGGGGGGCTTTAGGGATACGCAGTATTTT. Translation: CASSLGGFRDTQYF.

V is TRBV10-3 and J is TRBJ2-3; 13 nucleotides align to TRBD2. The CDR3 has 18 amino acids. Germline-derived CDR1 and CDR2 are ENHRY and SYGVKD. The V gene end was trimmed by 0 bases and the J gene end by 0 bases; junction bases not matched to a gene: 3. CDR3 amino acids: CAISESRTSGGSTDTQYF. The CDR3 DNA follows: TGTGCCATCAGTGAGTCTCGGACTAGCGGGGGCAGCACAGATACGCAGTATTTT.

This clonotype was counted at least ten times. V usage is TRBV7-6 and J usage is TRBJ2-7; D perhaps matches TRBD2 (6 bases). With 5 bases removed from V and 2 bases from J, the gap between germline ends came to 13 bases. Germline-derived CDR1 and CDR2 are SGHVS and FNYEAQ. This CDR3 region has 14 residues. The CDR3 nucleotides are TGTGCCAGCAGCCCAAGGAGGGGCACCTACGAGCAGTACTTC. It specifies CASSPRRGTYEQYF.

The rearrangement joins TRBV6-5 to TRBJ2-1; 8 bases are shared with TRBD2. The CDR3 covers 17 residues. The ends lost 4 bases at V and 4 bases at J; junction bases unmatched: 12. Per germline, CDR1 MNHEY and CDR2 SVGAGI. This CDR3 reads CASSSEERGIGYNEQFF. For the CDR3, the DNA is TGTGCCAGCAGTTCCGAGGAGCGGGGGATCGGTTACAATGAGCAGTTCTTC.

This clonotype was seen repeatedly, ten times or more. The chain has TRBV7-2 and TRBJ1-4; D ambiguous. V shed 1 base and J shed 4 bases, with 10 bases lying between them. CDR1 SGHTA and CDR2 FQGNSA come from the germline V gene. This CDR3 is 15 amino acids long. The CDR3 bases are TGTGCCAGCAGCTTAGGGGCCGACGATAATGAAAAACTGTTTTTT. Protein product: CASSLGADDNEKLFF.

This clonotype was counted only a few times. The gene calls are TRBV6-5 and TRBJ1-2; 7 bases map to TRBD1. This CDR3 spans 13 amino acids. The junction had 2 bases not matched to a gene; V was cut back by 2 bases and J by 5 bases. Germline V lookup: CDR1 MNHEY, CDR2 SVGAGI. This CDR3 is CASSYRTGYGYTF. CDR3 coding DNA: TGTGCCAGCAGTTACAGGACAGGATATGGCTACACCTTC.

The rearrangement uses TRBV6-5 and TRBJ2-1, with D perhaps TRBD1 (6 bases). V lost 0 bases and J lost 4, with 10 bases in between. This CDR3 is 15 amino acids long. Germline lookup yields CDR1 MNHEY and CDR2 SVGAGI. In nucleotides, the CDR3 is TGTGCCAGCAGTTACTCTCCTGGACAGTACAATGAGCAGTTCTTC. It is translated as CASSYSPGQYNEQFF.

This clonotype was counted ten times or more. V usage is TRBV7-2 and J usage is TRBJ2-2, with 12 bases that match TRBD2. The germline gives CDR1 SGHTA, CDR2 FQGNSA. V shed 1 base and J 1 base; nucleotides not matched to a gene: 4. The CDR3 runs to 18 residues. DNA of the CDR3: TGTGCCAGCAGCTTAGAACTAGCGGGGGGCGTGAACACCGGGGAGCTGTTTTTT. Translation gives CASSLELAGGVNTGELFF.

CDR3 in amino acids: CASSPFKYVETQYF. DNA of the CDR3: TGTGCCAGCAGCCCATTTAAGTACGTGGAGACCCAGTACTTC. This rearrangement joins TRBV14 to TRBJ2-5; no clear D. The V end lost 4 bases, the J end lost 5 bases, and 14 bases lay between the germline ends. Germline V gene data show CDR1 as SGHDN and CDR2 as FVKESK. The CDR3 sequence is 14 residues long. The variable domain in full, with the rest retrieved from reference TRBV14 and TRBJ2-5, is EAGVTQFPSHSVIEKGQTVTLRCDPISGHDNLYWYRRVMGKEIKFLLHFVKESKQDESGMPNNRFLAERTGGTYSTLKVQPAELEDSGVYFCASSPFKYVETQYFGPGTRLLVL.